This TCR beta chain was sequenced for a study of PD-L1 blockade in urothelial cancer. Germline V gene sequence: CDR1 SGHAT, CDR2 FQNNGV. V was clipped by 1 base and J by 2 bases, with 6 bases between them. This CDR3 region has 13 residues. The table came from immunoSEQ multiplex PCR; TCRdb's copy has only in-frame clones and leaves some out. The sample has 55,000 or so clones; 84% are singletons. The study enrolled patients with locally advanced or metastatic urothelial carcinoma. Peripheral blood mononuclear cells were collected from every patient before and during treatment, yielding between 1 and 8 samples per patient. This clone was seen once.

The rearrangement uses TRBV11-2 and TRBJ2-7; D uncertain. The sequencing used PBMCs, collected around atezolizumab (anti-PD-L1) treatment. The clonotype originates from a man aged 40-49 years with urothelial cancer. The DNA of the CDR3 is TGTGCCAGCAGCTTAGTGGAGCCCTACGAGCAGTACTTC. This translates into CASSLVEPYEQYF.